This T cell receptor (beta chain) was documented in a study of human CD8 memory T cell subsets. Study-level results: Unlike effector memory cells, stem-like memory and precursor exhausted T cells displayed similarly high diversity. Stem-like memory and precursor exhausted T cell repertoires barely overlapped.

CDR3 length: 15 amino acids. Germline V gene data show CDR1 as SGHAT and CDR2 as FQNNGV. A word on this clonotype: Its antigen is undetermined.

Negative magnetic separation enriched total CD8+ T cells. Sequencing libraries of TCR beta were made by UMI-labeled 5' RACE. For each CDR3 protein, TCRdb gives one entry from its re-call of the 5' RACE reads, without DNA. Its table records about 12,000 distinct CDR3 sequences. Specimen: CD8+ T cells from PBMCs. The chain has TRBV11-2 and TRBJ2-7; TCRdb outputs TRBD1, but without DNA this stays unchecked. The clonotype comes from a human donor in good health. CDR3 region: CASSLDSGGFYEQYF. Full variable domain (missing parts from reference TRBV11-2 and TRBJ2-7): EAGVAQSPRYKIIEKRQSVAFWCNPISGHATLYWYQQILGQGPKLLIQFQNNGVVDDSQLPKDRFSAERLKGVDSTLKIQPAKLEDSAVYLCASSLDSGGFYEQYFGPGTRLTVT.